Following are 15 T cell receptor beta chains from one sample sequenced in a study of blood T cells in healthy people across ages. Together with a sample-barcoded 5' primer, a J-beta primer mix was included in a second PCR lasting about 6 to 11 cycles. Each CDR3 protein is one row after TCRdb ran MiXCR on the 5' RACE reads. The sample yields 1.5 million to 2 million distinct CDR3 sequences, about two fifths seen once. The sequencing input was blood. The receptor set was obtained from a human donor in good health.

This clonotype was observed a few times. The chain uses TRBV9 and TRBJ2-5; D gene ambiguous. Germline V gene sequence: CDR1 SGDLS, CDR2 YYNGEE. This CDR3 has 15 amino acids. The V gene lost 0 bases and the J gene lost 2 bases, with 11 bases spanning the gap. Here the CDR3 DNA reads TGTGCCAGCAGCGTAGCTCTTTCGTTTCAAGAGACCCAGTACTTC. The encoded protein is CASSVALSFQETQYF.

The chain has TRBV19 and TRBJ2-7, with D maybe TRBD1 (5 bases). Germline loops: CDR1 LNHDA, CDR2 SQIVND (reference sequence). There are 13 residues in the CDR3. V gave up 1 base and J gave up 3 bases, with 7 bases separating them. CDR3 residues: CASSIAQGYEQYF. CDR3 DNA sequence: TGTGCCAGTAGTATAGCGCAGGGCTACGAGCAGTACTTC.

V is TRBV4-3 and J is TRBJ1-5, with no clear D. The germline V and J ends were trimmed by 0 bases and 10 bases, with 16 bases remaining between them. Germline values: CDR1 LGHNA, CDR2 YSLEER. This CDR3 spans 15 amino acids. The CDR3 DNA is TGCGCCAGCAGCCAAGATAGAGGCCCTAGGATACCCCAGCATTTT. Protein product: CASSQDRGPRIPQHF.

The V and J genes are TRBV7-9 and TRBJ1-1; unclear D gene. Germline-derived CDR1 and CDR2 are SEHNR and FQNEAQ (reference sequence). The length of the CDR3 is 13 residues. V lost 5 bases to trimming and J lost 3 bases, with 10 bases between them. The CDR3 DNA follows: TGTGCCAGCAGCCCCCCGCTGTACACTGAAGCTTTCTTT. Translation gives CASSPPLYTEAFF.

This clonotype was counted a few times. The chain couples TRBV20-1 to TRBJ2-7; tentatively, D is TRBD2 (6 bases). V dropped 0 bases and J dropped 2 bases, with 17 bases sitting between them. The CDR3 runs to 16 residues. CDR1 is DFQATT and CDR2 is SNEGSKA in the germline V gene (reference sequence). This CDR3 reads CSARDPLGGRTYEQYF. Here the CDR3 DNA reads TGCAGTGCTAGAGATCCCCTGGGGGGAAGGACCTACGAGCAGTACTTC.

The chain employs TRBV20-1 and TRBJ2-4, with D possibly matching TRBD1 (7 bases). The CDR3 is made up of 16 amino acids. The germline CDR1 and CDR2 sequences are DFQATT and SNEGSKA (reference sequence). V dropped 5 bases and J dropped 0 bases, with 17 bases sitting between them. Here the CDR3 reads CSAPPQGGLAKNIQYF. The CDR3, as DNA: TGCAGTGCTCCCCCCCAGGGGGGACTAGCCAAAAACATTCAGTACTTC.

The sample holds many counts of this clonotype. The chain is built from TRBV12-3 or TRBV12-4 and TRBJ1-5; possible D gene TRBD1, 5 bases. This CDR3 has 15 amino acids. The ends were cut back, 5 bases at V and 4 bases at J, with 15 bases in the middle. The CDR3 coding sequence is TGTGCCAGCAGTGCCCCGGGGCCCCCTAATCAGCCCCAGCATTTT. It codes for CASSAPGPPNQPQHF.

V is TRBV28 and J is TRBJ2-1; 10 bases align to TRBD1. From germline, CDR1 is MDHEN and CDR2 SYDVKM. V was clipped by 1 base and J by 3 bases; unmatched bases: 3. This CDR3 is built from 16 residues. The CDR3 spells CASSLLTGGRYNEQFF. CDR3 DNA sequence: TGTGCCAGCAGTTTATTGACAGGGGGCCGCTACAATGAGCAGTTCTTC.

The rearrangement uses TRBV5-1 and TRBJ1-5; D call uncertain. Germline V gene data show CDR1 as SGHRS and CDR2 as YFSETQ. V lost 4 bases, J lost 6 bases, and 11 bases lay in between. This CDR3 is 13 amino acids long. The CDR3 sequence: CASSGGHGQPQHF. Here the CDR3 DNA reads TGCGCCAGCAGCGGTGGCCACGGTCAGCCCCAGCATTTT.

V gene TRBV11-2 combines with J gene TRBJ2-1; D might be TRBD1 (6 bases). V was pared by 6 bases and J by 8 bases, with 20 bases between. Germline V gene sequence: CDR1 SGHAT, CDR2 FQNNGV. CDR3 length: 15 amino acids. As DNA, the CDR3 is TGTGCCAGCAGTGACAGGCCCCCACATAGGGATGAGCAGTTCTTC. As protein: CASSDRPPHRDEQFF.

The chain links TRBV4-3 to TRBJ1-2; D remains ambiguous. The CDR3 contains 15 residues. Germline values: CDR1 LGHNA, CDR2 YSLEER. With 4 bases removed from V and 5 bases from J, the gap between germline ends came to 17 bases. The CDR3 loop reads CASSPTIGGEYGYTF. CDR3 nucleotides: TGCGCCAGCAGCCCCACCATCGGTGGAGAGTATGGCTACACCTTC.

This clonotype was seen more than once but under ten times. This sequence joins TRBV4-2 and TRBJ2-1, with D tentatively TRBD2 (5 bases). The ends were cut back, 2 bases at V and 3 bases at J, with 14 bases in the middle. Germline assignment: CDR1 LGHNA and CDR2 YNFKEQ. The CDR3 is 16 residues long. CDR3 nucleotides: TGTGCCAGCAGCCAAATCACTAGATTAGGCTACAATGAGCAGTTCTTC. Protein product: CASSQITRLGYNEQFF.

V is TRBV6-4 and J is TRBJ2-2, with D unresolved. The V gene lost 3 bases and the J gene lost 5 bases, with 10 bases spanning the gap. The CDR3 sequence is 14 residues long. Germline V gene sequence: CDR1 MRHNA, CDR2 SNTAGT. The DNA of the CDR3 is TGTGCCAGCAGTGAAGGGAAGGAGACCGGGGAGCTGTTTTTT. Residues: CASSEGKETGELFF.

Comment on this clonotype: The junction departs from germline at one end; a sequencing error may be responsible. The chain links TRBV29-1 to TRBJ1-2; 8 positions agree with TRBD1. The V gene's germline CDR1 is SQVTM and CDR2 ANQGSEA. The CDR3 is made up of 12 amino acids. Here the CDR3 reads CSVETGDYDYTF. The CDR3 region has the DNA TGCAGCGTGGAGACAGGGGACTATGACTACACCTTC.

The gene calls are TRBV5-1 and TRBJ2-3, with D perhaps TRBD2 (5 bases). V lost 2 bases and J 2 bases, leaving 9 bases between the germline ends. The germline V gene encodes CDR1 SGHRS and CDR2 YFSETQ. The CDR3 has 14 amino acids. The CDR3 nucleotides are TGCGCCAGCAGCTTCGGGGTCCCCACAGATACGCAGTATTTT. Translation gives CASSFGVPTDTQYF.